This record looks at one T cell receptor beta chain sequence and its context. This entry comes from a study of blood T cell repertoires in COVID-19. Whole-study context: Specimens from acute and convalescent COVID-19 originated in the United States, Italy and Spain. T cells, B-cell-depleted T cells, or PBMCs supplied cDNA or gDNA.

As originally analysed: Estimation of nucleated cell counts relied on the amplification of reference gene primers. Assay used: immunoSEQ multiplex PCR; TCRdb lists only in-frame clones, some missing. V, J and clone size are taken as reported in that table, and D and trimming were inferred from the DNA itself. The data show 130,000 to 150,000 clones, around 76% seen once. Between the trimmed V and J ends, which lost 4 bases and 1 base, there was a span of 12 bases. CDR3 length: 15 residues. The germline V gene has CDR1 SGHTS and CDR2 YDEGEE. The TCR comes from a man older than 75 with acute or convalescent COVID-19. Material for sequencing was peripheral blood. This chain connects TRBV5-8 to TRBJ1-5; no definite D call. CDR3 protein: CASSGRVGSNQPQHF. The CDR3 bases are TGTGCCAGCAGCGGGCGTGTGGGCAGCAATCAGCCCCAGCATTTT.